The T cell receptor beta chain described here comes from a study of blood T cell repertoires in COVID-19. Original processing notes: From reference gene primer amplification, estimates of nucleated cell counts were derived. Sequencing was performed with immunoSEQ multiplex PCR; in TCRdb, only in-frame clones are kept and a portion is missing. That table supplies the V and J calls and clone size; D and trimming were determined from the DNA. The sample contains 300,000 or so clones, roughly 87% of which appear only once. Trimming removed 4 bases at V and 2 bases at J, with 8 bases between. Germline V gene lookup returns CDR1 SGHDN and CDR2 FVKESK. The CDR3 contains 13 residues. This clone has a single count.

The material sequenced was PBMCs or T cells enriched from blood (not recorded which). The sequence was obtained from a woman aged 30 to 39 who had recovered from COVID-19. The chain links TRBV14 to TRBJ2-5; D gene uncertain. The CDR3, as DNA: TGTGCCAGCAGCCTGACAAATCAAGAGACCCAGTACTTC. This gives the protein CASSLTNQETQYF.